What follows are 17 T cell receptor beta chains derived from one specimen sequenced in a study of T cell responses to AZD1222 COVID-19 vaccine. Generated by immunoSEQ multiplex PCR, the TCRdb table keeps only in-frame clones and is missing some. The data show under 150,000 clones, roughly nine tenths seen once. Material: peripheral blood, obtained 28 days after the second AZD1222 dose. Source of these receptors: an adult who received the AZD1222 COVID-19 vaccine.

This sequence joins TRBV2 and TRBJ1-4; perhaps TRBD1 as D (6 bases). The V end was cut by 4 bases, the J end by 3 bases, with 15 bases between. Germline values: CDR1 SNHLY, CDR2 FYNNEI. This CDR3 comprises 16 residues. The CDR3 DNA is TGTGCCAGCAGTGCCAACAACAGGGCGGCTAATGAAAAACTGTTTTTT. Its protein is CASSANNRAANEKLFF.

The gene calls are TRBV27 and TRBJ2-7; D may match TRBD1 or TRBD2 (9 bases each). The CDR3 has 18 residues. V lost 7 bases and J lost 6, with 31 bases in between. Germline CDR1 and CDR2: MNHEY and SMNVEV (reference sequence). The DNA of the CDR3 is TGTGCCAGCACCCGGGACAGGGCCGATGCGCTAGCGGGAAGCGAGCAGTACTTC. Translated: CASTRDRADALAGSEQYF.

The J gene is TRBJ1-2, the V gene TRBV5-1; no firm D call. This CDR3 is built from 13 residues. Trimming stripped 5 bases from V and 3 bases from J, with 11 bases between. Germline CDR1 SGHRS, CDR2 YFSETQ. The CDR3 DNA is TGCGCCAGCAGAGAAGGATTTGACTATGGCTACACCTTC. Translating it yields CASREGFDYGYTF.

The chain links TRBV28 to TRBJ1-3; D perhaps matches TRBD1 (5 bases). The CDR3 sequence is 15 residues long. Germline V CDR1 and CDR2: MDHEN, SYDVKM. The germline V and J ends were trimmed by 5 bases and 4 bases, with 15 bases remaining between them. The chain's CDR3 is CASSEIRGAGNTIYF. The CDR3 coding sequence is TGTGCCAGCAGTGAAATAAGGGGTGCCGGAAACACCATATATTTT. The variable domain in full, completed from reference TRBV28 and TRBJ1-3, reads DVKVTQSSRYLVKRTGEKVFLECVQDMDHENMFWYRQDPGLGLRLIYFSYDVKMKEKGDIPEGYSVSREKKERFSLILESASTNQTSMYLCASSEIRGAGNTIYFGEGSWLTVV.

J is TRBJ2-7 and V is TRBV1; TRBD2 was called by the table and not checked on the DNA. TRBV1 is assigned pseudogene status. The CDR3 is 18 residues long. CDR3 nucleotide sequence: TGCACCAGCAGCCAAGATCGAGGTAGCGGGGGGTATTCCTACGAGCAGTACGTC. As protein: CTSSQDRGSGGYSYEQYV.

About this clone itself: The sample holds other DNA sequences that translate to the same CDR3. V is TRBV6-2 or TRBV6-3 and J is TRBJ1-2; D is unclear. Trimming removed 0 bases from V and 2 bases from J, with 7 bases in between. In germline, CDR1 is MNHEY, CDR2 SVGEGT. CDR3 length: 14 residues. The CDR3 loop is CASSYSGSNYGYTF. The CDR3 bases are TGTGCCAGCAGTTACTCGGGCAGCAACTATGGCTACACCTTC.

The gene calls are TRBV12-3 or TRBV12-4 and TRBJ2-1; 7 bases match TRBD2. There are 11 residues in the CDR3. The V gene end was trimmed by 6 bases and the J gene end by 11 bases; junction bases not matched to a gene: 4. The CDR3 spells CASSPGGKQFF. For the CDR3, the DNA is TGTGCCAGCAGCCCCGGGGGGAAGCAGTTCTTC.

This clone was seen only once. This sequence joins TRBV4-2 and TRBJ1-5; TRBD1 matches at 7 bases. J was trimmed by 5 bases and V by 0 bases; bases with no gene match: 7. The CDR3 loop spans 16 amino acids. CDR1 and CDR2 from the germline V gene are LGHNA and YNFKEQ. The CDR3 DNA is TGTGCCAGCAGCCAAGAAGGAGAGAGGGGGCATCAGCCCCAGCATTTT. This translates into CASSQEGERGHQPQHF.

The chain combines TRBV28 with TRBJ1-2; D is undetermined. Germline CDR1 is MDHEN and CDR2 is SYDVKM. The CDR3 consists of 13 residues. V was cut by 10 bases and J by 3 bases, with 15 bases left in between. CDR3: CATPNERYYGYTF. DNA of the CDR3: TGTGCCACCCCCAACGAGAGATACTATGGCTACACCTTC.

The chain recombines TRBV20-1 with TRBJ2-1; 8 bases match TRBD2. In germline, CDR1 is DFQATT, CDR2 SNEGSKA (reference sequence). The CDR3 runs 17 residues. Trimming removed 3 bases from V and 0 bases from J; junction bases left unmatched: 10. The CDR3 loop is CSASPPGRGGSYNEQFF. CDR3 coding DNA: TGCAGTGCTAGTCCCCCCGGCCGGGGGGGCTCCTACAATGAGCAGTTCTTC.

This chain links TRBV19 with TRBJ1-1; D gene ambiguous. Per the germline V gene, CDR1 is LNHDA and CDR2 is SQIVND (reference sequence). V was cut by 7 bases and J by 8 bases, with 23 bases left in between. The CDR3 is 15 residues long. The CDR3 here is CASTQTEGHPTEAFF. The DNA of the CDR3 is TGTGCCAGTACCCAAACCGAAGGCCATCCAACGGAAGCTTTCTTT. Full variable domain (outside the CDR3, taken from reference TRBV19 and TRBJ1-1): DGGITQSPKYLFRKEGQNVTLSCEQNLNHDAMYWYRQDPGQGLRLIYYSQIVNDFQKGDIAEGYSVSREKKESFPLTVTSAQKNPTAFYLCASTQTEGHPTEAFFGQGTRLTVV.

V is TRBV2 and J is TRBJ2-7; tentative D call: TRBD1 (6 bases). Trimming cost V 0 bases and J 0 bases, with 12 bases left between them. From germline, CDR1 is SNHLY and CDR2 FYNNEI. CDR3 length: 16 amino acids. CDR3 in amino acids: CASSEARDINSYEQYV. DNA of the CDR3: TGTGCCAGCAGTGAAGCAAGGGACATTAACTCCTACGAGCAGTACGTC.

This clone has just a few counts. This chain links TRBV14 with TRBJ2-7; D may match TRBD1 or TRBD2 (5 bases each). In germline, CDR1 is SGHDN, CDR2 FVKESK. The V end lost 3 bases, the J end lost 2 bases, and 14 bases lay between the germline ends. The CDR3 totals 15 residues. CDR3 nucleotide sequence: TGTGCCAGCAGCCACGAGGGGCAGGTTCCCTACGAGCAGTACTTC. This translates into CASSHEGQVPYEQYF.

The chain couples TRBV19 to TRBJ1-5, with 7 nucleotides matching TRBD1. The CDR3 is made up of 16 amino acids. From germline, CDR1 is LNHDA and CDR2 SQIVND (reference sequence). The J segment lost 0 bases and the V segment lost 5 bases, leaving 7 bases of the junction unmatched. CDR3 protein: CASSPGGTFSNQPQHF. The CDR3 DNA sequence: TGTGCCAGTAGTCCAGGGGGAACTTTTAGCAATCAGCCCCAGCATTTT.

In nucleotides, the CDR3 is TGTGCCAGCAGCTATACTATTGGGGACACTGAAGCTTTCTTT. It codes for CASSYTIGDTEAFF. This sequence joins TRBV7-3 and TRBJ1-1; no reliable D call. The CDR3 loop spans 14 amino acids. Per germline, CDR1 SGHTA and CDR2 FQGTGA. V was clipped by 4 bases and J by 3 bases, with 12 bases between them.

This chain connects TRBV7-2 to TRBJ1-1; perhaps TRBD1 as D (5 bases). V lost 1 base to trimming and J lost 0 bases, with 12 bases between them. The CDR3 contains 16 residues. Per germline, CDR1 SGHTA and CDR2 FQGNSA. CDR3 in amino acids: CASSLGGGRLNTEAFF. The CDR3 DNA is TGTGCCAGCAGCTTAGGGGGGGGACGGTTGAACACTGAAGCTTTCTTT. Supplemented by reference TRBV7-2 and TRBJ1-1, the full variable domain reads GAGVSQSPSNKVTEKGKDVELRCDPISGHTALYWYRQSLGQGLEFLIYFQGNSAPDKSGLPSDRFSAERTGGSVSTLTIQRTQQEDSAVYLCASSLGGGRLNTEAFFGQGTRLTVV.

V gene TRBV7-2 combines with J gene TRBJ2-7; maybe TRBD2 (5 bases). Trimming removed 4 bases at V and 3 bases at J, with 13 bases between. In germline, CDR1 is SGHTA, CDR2 FQGNSA. The length of the CDR3 is 14 residues. CDR3 nucleotide sequence: TGTGCCAGCAGCTCCCCACGGGCGGGCTACGAGCAGTACTTC. Translated, it gives CASSSPRAGYEQYF. Full variable domain (rest looked up from reference TRBV7-2 and TRBJ2-7): GAGVSQSPSNKVTEKGKDVELRCDPISGHTALYWYRQSLGQGLEFLIYFQGNSAPDKSGLPSDRFSAERTGGSVSTLTIQRTQQEDSAVYLCASSSPRAGYEQYFGPGTRLTVT.